This section outlines one TCR beta chain sequence together with its context. What this receptor recognizes is not known. No base-level quality is on record; no much larger clone is a single base apart. The sample is drawn from a study of cytomegalovirus exposure and HLA in healthy donors (dated by TCRdb to about 2017). Concerning the study at large: According to an earlier analysis of several hundred of the donors, some 180 million T cells yielded 117 million unique TCR beta sequences and approximately 280 Gb of sequence data. Approximately 310 gigabases of sequencing data and 70 million to 85 million unique TCR sequences were included in an early release covering about 620 HLA-typed donors. Among the approximately 420 genotyped donors, approximately 76% belonged to the genetic ancestry cluster associated with self-reported Caucasian donors. The study was designed to test whether signatures of past pathogen exposure could be identified by cataloging public T cell receptors. The study used immunosequencing to profile the T cell repertoires of several hundred subjects and linked those repertoires to cytomegalovirus serostatus. Along with the approximately 700-subject first cohort, a separate validation cohort of approximately 110 different subjects was used. High-throughput TCR immunosequencing, statistical association of individual TCRs with disease status, and machine learning were combined to predict cytomegalovirus infection status. A later analysis re-analyzed previously published TCR beta repertoires from about 730 donors and added high-resolution HLA genotyping to study TCR occurrence patterns. The later analysis used no new phenotypic data to find candidate immune exposures, relying instead on TCR beta sequences and their occurrence across donors. An earlier analysis of around 640 of the donors used high-throughput TCR beta sequencing to judge whether each TCR beta V gene segment behaved as functional or pseudogenic. Donor age, sex, ethnicity and CMV serostatus were collected together with the repertoire data. A later genetic analysis took genome-wide SNP genotypes for about 55% of the 666 donors and used that subset as a discovery cohort. Every discovery cohort repertoire had been produced on one sequencing platform. HLA typing included class I and class II loci at four-digit resolution. The number of typed donors differed by locus: 629-630 for A, B, C, DRB1 and DQB1; roughly 510 for DQA1; some 590 for DPA1; and roughly 470 for DPB1. Roughly 5 DR-DQ haplotypes were treated as single units for association and clustering because of strong linkage in the cohort. On average, roughly 240,000 unique TCR beta nucleotide sequences were sequenced per donor among some 420 genotyped donors of the cohort, with roughly 18% of those sequences being non-productive. What the authors observed across the whole study: Because HLA typing was unavailable for some donors at each locus, only the typed subset was used in association tests. CMV serostatus was the only immune exposure information available for the cohort. A further reported finding was that TCR beta sequences accurately predicted the HLA-A and HLA-B alleles for most subjects in the first cohort. A later analysis found that TCR association rates varied across HLA loci, with DRB1 alleles showing the most associated TCRs and HLA-C alleles the fewest. According to a later genetic analysis, donors in an Asian-associated ancestry cluster had fewer N-insertions in productive TCRs than the approximately 670-donor mean. Most TCR sequences were seen in very few donors, while some public TCRs were found in many individuals. The authors suggested that the approach could potentially be generalized to other disease states and immunological phenotypes. The classifier was reported to diagnose cytomegalovirus status with high specificity and sensitivity in both the original cohort and the validation cohort. Only TCR beta chains were sequenced in this cohort, and the absence of alpha or paired-chain data limited detectable features. An earlier analysis of approximately 590 of the donors showed that most TCR beta V segments appeared in productive rearrangements either about 87% or about 30% of the time, which broadly matched IMGT annotations. In a later analysis, HLA-associated TCR beta chains showed more clonal expansion and lower generation probabilities than non-associated chains that were equally common. Roughly uniform sequencing depth across donors was assumed in presence/absence analyses, although this assumption may not hold. Linkage disequilibrium might explain the correlated functional status among segregating V segments, but an unknown experimental factor could not be ruled out. According to a later analysis, most CMV-associated TCR beta chains appeared to be HLA-restricted, and the HLA associations seemed to be driven largely by CMV exposure. A cluster of highly shared sequence variants was judged likely to be a technical artifact of the sequencing pipeline. Several of the top co-occurrence clusters appeared to be linked to parvovirus B19, influenza, CMV and Epstein-Barr virus, according to a later analysis. The study listed over 150 TCR beta chains as associated with cytomegalovirus. Because counts were too low, about 18 rarely observed V segments, including chromosome 9 orphons, were excluded from the earlier analysis of a few hundred of the donors. An association between a missense DCLRE1C variant and V-gene and J-gene trimming of TCR beta chains was found in a later genetic analysis and replicated in an independent cohort. Strong co-occurrence of HLA alleles, especially DR and DQ, made assigning TCR associations to individual alleles difficult. Three of the identified cytomegalovirus-associated TCR beta chains were confirmed in vitro to be specific for cytomegalovirus antigens. Some IMGT-functional V segments, including TRBV6-2 and TRBV6-3, could not be told apart with the 87-base-pair reads, so those segments were excluded. A later analysis associated 15,000 to 20,000 TCR beta sequences with specific HLA alleles at a false discovery rate of 0.05.

CDR1 SGHTA and CDR2 FQGNSA are derived from the germline V gene. From cysteine to phenylalanine, the CDR3 is 13 amino acids long. The only DNA kept is the CDR3, 39 bases in frame from the first base. Trimming removed 2 bases from V and 4 bases from J, leaving 8 bases between the germline ends. The cohort was made up of roughly 670 healthy bone marrow donors. At the time of sampling, all cohort members were nominally healthy, though unrecorded immune exposures were likely present. The donor tested CMV seropositive, placing the donor among the 250 to 350 seropositive members of the cohort. Every donor gave a peripheral blood sample, and the peripheral blood mononuclear cells from that sample were used for TCR beta sequencing. Genomic DNA was extracted from the blood cell samples with the Qiagen DNeasy Blood Extraction Kit. The library was prepared using the immunoSEQ multiplex PCR assay. The multiplex PCR relied on a mix of 60 forward primers for TCR Vbeta segments and 13 reverse primers for TCR Jbeta segments. Amplification of the CDR3 region of rearranged TCR beta genes was performed with a multiplex PCR assay on genomic DNA. The Illumina HiSeq System was used to sequence the amplified TCR beta libraries as 87-base-pair reads. In the paper's pipeline: Across the 640 or so repertoires, a later analysis counted 78 million or so unique TCR beta chains, around 11 million of which were shared by at least two donors. Raw reads were error-corrected and collapsed into unique sequences with a nearest-neighbor algorithm that merged closely related sequences to remove PCR and sequencing errors. CDR3 sequences were aligned to IMGT reference sequences to assign V, D and J gene segments. For a sequence to be retained, at least a six-nucleotide match to both a V gene segment and a J gene segment was required. Rearrangements were classified as productive when the CDR3 lacked stop codons and remained in frame with V and J, and all other rearrangements were classified as non-productive. CDR3 was defined by IMGT convention, running from the second conserved V-encoded cysteine to the conserved J-encoded phenylalanine. The earlier analysis of about 570 of the donors excluded any sequence lacking an unambiguous match to a single V gene segment. An earlier analysis of fewer than 750 of the donors called V segments functional above 56.7% productive rearrangements and segregating when the between-donor standard deviation exceeded 5%. To diagnose cytomegalovirus status from the catalog of TCR beta chain sequences, a statistical classification framework was built. In a later analysis, TCR nucleotide sequences were compared against IMGT/GENE-DB human TR gene sequences so that V and J genes could be assigned. The TCRdist pipeline was used in a later analysis to assign CDR3 sequences and most-parsimonious VDJ recombination scenarios. In a later analysis, each TCR beta chain was defined by its CDR3 amino acid sequence together with its V-gene family, and reads lacking a unique V-gene family were excluded. A later analysis removed roughly 590 highly shared, low-generation-probability nucleotide sequences to deal with suspected cross-contamination and a sequencing artifact. A later analysis calculated a clonal expansion index for each public chain from normalized within-repertoire ranks of inferred template counts. In a later analysis, generation probabilities were computed using a VDJ recombination model fitted to out-of-frame rearrangements, and the results were checked against IGoR. A later analysis scored TCR-TCR, TCR-HLA and TCR-CMV co-occurrence with hypergeometric tests, applying a repertoire-size bias correction to TCR pairs. To estimate false discovery rates, a later analysis permuted the HLA or CMV assignments 20 times. In a later analysis, co-occurring TCRs were grouped with DBSCAN, and TCRdist sequence similarity was added when clustering was performed within HLA-allele-positive subsets. For co-occurrence clustering, repertoires with fewer than 30,000 or more than 120,000 public chains were excluded, along with 5 or 6 repertoires with anomalous nucleotide sharing. As stored in TCRdb, this immuneACCESS dataset retains in-frame rearrangements with V and J assigned. A fraction of the clones does not appear; measured against another copy, unresolved V genes explain less than half of the discrepancy, and the remainder lacks a known reason. The V and J calls and the clone size are those of that table, but D and trimming were determined from the DNA. Across this sample there are more than 150,000 clones, with approximately 80% seen only once. The top ten constitute around 3% of the sample.

In this chain, TRBV7-2 is recombined with TRBJ1-1; no D gene is confidently identified. This receptor was identified in a woman between 45 and 65 years old in good health and CMV-seropositive. The specimen was PBMCs. The CDR3 is CASSLSGGTEAFF. The nucleotide sequence is TGTGCCAGCAGCTTAAGCGGCGGCACTGAAGCTTTCTTT.